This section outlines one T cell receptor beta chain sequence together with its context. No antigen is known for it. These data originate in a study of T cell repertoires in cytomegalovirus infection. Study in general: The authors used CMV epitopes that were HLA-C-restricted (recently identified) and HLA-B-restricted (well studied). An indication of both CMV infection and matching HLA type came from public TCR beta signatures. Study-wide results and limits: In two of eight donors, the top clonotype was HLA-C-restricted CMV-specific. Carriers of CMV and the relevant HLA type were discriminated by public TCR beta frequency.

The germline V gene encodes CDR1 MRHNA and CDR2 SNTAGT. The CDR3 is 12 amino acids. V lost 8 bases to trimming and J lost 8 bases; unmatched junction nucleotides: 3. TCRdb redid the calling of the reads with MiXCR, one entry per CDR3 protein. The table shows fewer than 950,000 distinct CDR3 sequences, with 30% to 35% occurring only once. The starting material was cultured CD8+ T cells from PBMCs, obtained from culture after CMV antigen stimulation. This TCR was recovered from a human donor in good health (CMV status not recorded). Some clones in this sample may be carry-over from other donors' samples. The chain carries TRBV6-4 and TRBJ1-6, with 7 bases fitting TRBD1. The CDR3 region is CASYQGDSPLHF. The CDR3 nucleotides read TGTGCCAGCTACCAGGGGGATTCACCCCTCCACTTT.